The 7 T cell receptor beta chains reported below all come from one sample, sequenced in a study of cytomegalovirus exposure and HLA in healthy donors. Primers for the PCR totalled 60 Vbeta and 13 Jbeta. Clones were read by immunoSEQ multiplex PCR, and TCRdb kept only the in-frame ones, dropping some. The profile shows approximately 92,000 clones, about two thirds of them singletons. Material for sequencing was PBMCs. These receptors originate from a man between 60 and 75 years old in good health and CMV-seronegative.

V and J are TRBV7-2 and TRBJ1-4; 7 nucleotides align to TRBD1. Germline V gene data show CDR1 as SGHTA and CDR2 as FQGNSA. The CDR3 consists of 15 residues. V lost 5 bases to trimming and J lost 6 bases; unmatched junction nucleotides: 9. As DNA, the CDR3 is TGTGCCAGCAGCCGAATGGCAGGGGGAGATGAAAAACTGTTTTTT. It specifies CASSRMAGGDEKLFF.

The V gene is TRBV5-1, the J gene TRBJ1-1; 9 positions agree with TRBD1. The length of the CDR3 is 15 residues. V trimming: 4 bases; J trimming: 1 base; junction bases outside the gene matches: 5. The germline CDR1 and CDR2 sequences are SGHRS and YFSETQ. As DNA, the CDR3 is TGCGCCAGCAGCGCGGAGGGACAGGGGAACACTGAAGCTTTCTTT. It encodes CASSAEGQGNTEAFF.

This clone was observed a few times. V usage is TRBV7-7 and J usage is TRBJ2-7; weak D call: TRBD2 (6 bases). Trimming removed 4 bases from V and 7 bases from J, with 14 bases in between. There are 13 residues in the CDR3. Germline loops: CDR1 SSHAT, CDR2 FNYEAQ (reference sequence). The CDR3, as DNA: TGTGCCAGCAGCTCCTCGGGGGTTGGTGAGCAGTACTTC. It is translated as CASSSSGVGEQYF.

CDR3 nucleotide sequence: TGTGCCAGCAGCTCCACAGGGACCCGCACCGGGGAGCTGTTTTTT. It yields the protein CASSSTGTRTGELFF. The chain has TRBV5-4 and TRBJ2-2, with D tentatively TRBD1 (6 bases). Trimming pared 3 bases from V and 4 bases from J, leaving 13 bases between. CDR1 SGHNT and CDR2 YYREEE come from the germline V gene (reference sequence). The CDR3 extends over 15 amino acids.

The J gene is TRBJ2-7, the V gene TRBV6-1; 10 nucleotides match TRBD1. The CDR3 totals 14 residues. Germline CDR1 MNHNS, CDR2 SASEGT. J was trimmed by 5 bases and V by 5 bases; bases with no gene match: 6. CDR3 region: CASSRRQGANEQYF. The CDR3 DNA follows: TGTGCCAGCAGTCGGAGACAGGGGGCCAACGAGCAGTACTTC.

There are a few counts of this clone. The CDR3 sequence: CASSGPSGGGLPFF. For the CDR3, the DNA is TGTGCCAGCAGCGGCCCTAGCGGGGGAGGTTTGCCGTTCTTC. This rearrangement joins TRBV9 to TRBJ2-1, with 10 bases aligning to TRBD2. The germline V gene encodes CDR1 SGDLS and CDR2 YYNGEE. Trimming cost V 3 bases and J 15 bases; bases outside gene matches: 12. This CDR3 is 14 amino acids long.

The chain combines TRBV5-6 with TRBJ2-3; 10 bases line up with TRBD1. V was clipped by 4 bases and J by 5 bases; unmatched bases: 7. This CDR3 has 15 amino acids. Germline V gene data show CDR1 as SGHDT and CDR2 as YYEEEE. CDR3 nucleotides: TGTGCCAGCAGCCGGGACAGGGGAATGGGAGATACGCAGTATTTT. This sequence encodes CASSRDRGMGDTQYF.